This T cell receptor beta chain was captured by sequencing in a study of blood T cell repertoires in COVID-19. CDR3 length: 14 amino acids. Trimming took 4 bases from V and 3 from J, leaving 10 bases between them. The germline CDR1 and CDR2 sequences are MNHEY and SMNVEV (reference sequence). Original data processing: The assay estimated nucleated cells by amplifying reference gene primers. The method was immunoSEQ multiplex PCR; TCRdb's version includes in-frame clones alone and lacks a portion of them. V and J calls plus clone size are reproduced from that table; the DNA served to infer D and trimming. The profile shows around 250,000 clones, around 84% of them singletons.

The rearrangement links TRBV27 to TRBJ1-5; D remains ambiguous. The clonotype originates from a woman between 35 and 50 years old who had recovered from COVID-19. Sequenced sample: peripheral blood. Here the CDR3 reads CASSSQQPNQPQHF. The CDR3 nucleotides read TGTGCCAGCAGTTCTCAACAGCCCAATCAGCCCCAGCATTTT.